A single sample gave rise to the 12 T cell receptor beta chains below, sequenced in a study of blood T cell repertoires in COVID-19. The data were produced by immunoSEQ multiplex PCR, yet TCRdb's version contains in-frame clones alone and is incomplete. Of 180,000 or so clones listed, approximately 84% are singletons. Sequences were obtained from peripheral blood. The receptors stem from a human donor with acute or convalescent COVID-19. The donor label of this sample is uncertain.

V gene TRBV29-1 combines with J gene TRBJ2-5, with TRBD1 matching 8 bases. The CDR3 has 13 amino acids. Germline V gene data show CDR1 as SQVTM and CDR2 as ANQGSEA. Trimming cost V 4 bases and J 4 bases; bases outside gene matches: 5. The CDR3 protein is CSVAIQGAETQYF. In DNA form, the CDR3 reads TGCAGCGTTGCGATCCAGGGGGCAGAGACCCAGTACTTC.

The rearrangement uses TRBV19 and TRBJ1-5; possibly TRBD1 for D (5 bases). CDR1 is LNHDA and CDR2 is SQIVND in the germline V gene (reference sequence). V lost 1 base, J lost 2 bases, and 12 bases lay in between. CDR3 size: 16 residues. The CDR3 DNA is TGTGCCAGTAGTATAGGACCCAGGGCCGGCAATCAGCCCCAGCATTTT. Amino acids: CASSIGPRAGNQPQHF. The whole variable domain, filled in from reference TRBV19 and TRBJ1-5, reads DGGITQSPKYLFRKEGQNVTLSCEQNLNHDAMYWYRQDPGQGLRLIYYSQIVNDFQKGDIAEGYSVSREKKESFPLTVTSAQKNPTAFYLCASSIGPRAGNQPQHFGDGTRLSIL.

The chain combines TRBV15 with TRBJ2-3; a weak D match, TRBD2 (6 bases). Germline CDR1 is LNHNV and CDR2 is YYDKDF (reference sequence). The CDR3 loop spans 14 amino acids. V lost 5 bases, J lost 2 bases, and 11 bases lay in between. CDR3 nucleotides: TGTGCCACCAGCGGGGACTCCAACACAGATACGCAGTATTTT. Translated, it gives CATSGDSNTDTQYF. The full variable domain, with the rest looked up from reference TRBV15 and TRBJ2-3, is DAMVIQNPRYQVTQFGKPVTLSCSQTLNHNVMYWYQQKSSQAPKLLFHYYDKDFNNEADTPDNFQSRRPNTSFCFLDIRSPGLGDTAMYLCATSGDSNTDTQYFGPGTRLTVL.

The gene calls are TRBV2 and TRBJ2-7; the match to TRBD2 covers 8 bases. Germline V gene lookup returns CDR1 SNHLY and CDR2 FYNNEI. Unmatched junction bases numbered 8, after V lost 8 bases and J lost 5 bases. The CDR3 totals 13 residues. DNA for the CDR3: TGTGCCAGCTCGCAGATAGCGGGAAACGAGCAGTACTTC. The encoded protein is CASSQIAGNEQYF.

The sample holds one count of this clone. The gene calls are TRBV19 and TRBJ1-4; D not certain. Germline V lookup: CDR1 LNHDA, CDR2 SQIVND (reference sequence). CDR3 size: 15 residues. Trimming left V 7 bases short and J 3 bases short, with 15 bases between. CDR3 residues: CASTPFSGANEKLFF. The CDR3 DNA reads TGTGCCAGTACCCCGTTTTCCGGTGCTAATGAAAAACTGTTTTTT.

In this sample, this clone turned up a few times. The CDR3 region is CASRRTGSGNQPQHF. The CDR3, as DNA: TGTGCCAGCAGGCGGACAGGATCGGGCAATCAGCCCCAGCATTTT. The gene calls are TRBV6-5 and TRBJ1-5, with 7 nucleotides matching TRBD1. After removal of 6 bases from V and 2 bases from J, the junction contained 7 bases not matched to a gene. Germline lookup yields CDR1 MNHEY and CDR2 SVGAGI. CDR3 length equals 15 residues.

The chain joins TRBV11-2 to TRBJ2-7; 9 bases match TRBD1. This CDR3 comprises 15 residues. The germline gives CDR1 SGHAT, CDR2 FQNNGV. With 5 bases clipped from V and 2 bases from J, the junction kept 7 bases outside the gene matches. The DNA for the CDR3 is TGTGCCAGCAGCCCGTCTGGGACAGGGACCTACGAGCAGTACTTC. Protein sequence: CASSPSGTGTYEQYF.

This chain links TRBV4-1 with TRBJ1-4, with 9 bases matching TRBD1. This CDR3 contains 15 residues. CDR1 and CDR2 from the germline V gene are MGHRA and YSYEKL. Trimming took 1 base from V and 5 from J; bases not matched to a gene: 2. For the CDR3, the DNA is TGCGCCAGCAGCCAAGTTGGGACAGGGAATGAAAAACTGTTTTTT. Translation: CASSQVGTGNEKLFF.

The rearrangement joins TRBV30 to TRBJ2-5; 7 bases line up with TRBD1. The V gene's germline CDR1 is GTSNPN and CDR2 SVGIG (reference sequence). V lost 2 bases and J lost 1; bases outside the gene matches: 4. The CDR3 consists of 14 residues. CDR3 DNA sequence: TGTGCCTGGAGTCCCCGGGACAGCCAAGAGACCCAGTACTTC. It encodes CAWSPRDSQETQYF.

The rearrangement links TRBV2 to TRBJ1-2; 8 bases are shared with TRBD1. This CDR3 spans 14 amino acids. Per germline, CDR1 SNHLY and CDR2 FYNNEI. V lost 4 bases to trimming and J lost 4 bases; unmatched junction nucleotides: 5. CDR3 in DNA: TGTGCCAGCAGTGCCCTGGGGACAGGCTATGGCTACACCTTC. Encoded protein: CASSALGTGYGYTF.

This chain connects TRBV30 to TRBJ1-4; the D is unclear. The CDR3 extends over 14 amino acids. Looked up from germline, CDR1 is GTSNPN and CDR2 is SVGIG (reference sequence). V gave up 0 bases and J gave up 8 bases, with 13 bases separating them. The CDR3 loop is CAWSVRAAGEKLFF. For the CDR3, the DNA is TGTGCCTGGAGTGTACGGGCAGCGGGGGAAAAACTGTTTTTT. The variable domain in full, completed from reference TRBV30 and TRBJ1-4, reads SQTIHQWPATLVQPVGSPLSLECTVEGTSNPNLYWYRQAAGRGLQLLFYSVGIGQISSEVPQNLSASRPQDRQFILSSKKLLLSDSGFYLCAWSVRAAGEKLFFGSGTQLSVL.

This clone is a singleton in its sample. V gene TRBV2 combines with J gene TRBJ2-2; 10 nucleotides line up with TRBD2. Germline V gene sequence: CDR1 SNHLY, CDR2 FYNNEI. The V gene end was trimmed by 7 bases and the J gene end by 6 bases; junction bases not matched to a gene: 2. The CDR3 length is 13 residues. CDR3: CASKRGGAGELFF. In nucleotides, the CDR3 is TGTGCCAGCAAGCGGGGGGGTGCCGGGGAGCTGTTTTTT.